This is a list of T cell receptor beta chains from one sample in a study of blood T cell repertoires in COVID-19. The table came from immunoSEQ multiplex PCR; TCRdb's copy has only in-frame clones and leaves some out. The sample lists roughly 200,000 clones; roughly four fifths were seen once. The specimen was peripheral blood. All receptors come from a human donor in a cohort sampled during active COVID-19. Both conserved end residues are part of each CDR3. A D gene is named only where the DNA matches it firmly. Only part of the rows carry a size: once, few, many, or a class if the clone is expanded.

J	V	D	size	CDR3	DNA
TRBJ1-3	TRBV28	NA	NA	CASSLSKPGGNTIYF	TGTGCCAGCAGTTTATCCAAGCCAGGTGGAAACACCATATATTTT
TRBJ1-4	TRBV19	TRBD1	medium-sized	CASRGQAATNEKLFF	TGTGCCAGTAGAGGACAGGCGGCAACTAATGAAAAACTGTTTTTT
TRBJ2-7	TRBV29-1	TRBD2	NA	CSVGASGGYEQYF	TGCAGCGTTGGGGCTAGCGGGGGCTACGAGCAGTACTTC
TRBJ2-7	TRBV27	TRBD2	NA	CASTIRLAGPYEQYF	TGTGCCAGCACCATAAGACTAGCGGGTCCCTACGAGCAGTACTTC
TRBJ1-1	TRBV18	NA	NA	CASSLTGTEAFF	TGTGCCAGCTCACTAACAGGCACTGAAGCTTTCTTT
TRBJ2-7	TRBV18	TRBD1	NA	CASSPPLGTGTYEQYF	TGTGCCAGCTCACCACCGTTGGGGACAGGAACCTACGAGCAGTACTTC
TRBJ2-7	TRBV14	NA	NA	CASSTRLSSYEQYF	TGTGCCAGCAGCACCCGACTAAGCTCCTACGAGCAGTACTTC
TRBJ1-1	TRBV7-3	TRBD1	NA	CASSPGQMTEAFF	TGTGCCAGCAGCCCGGGACAGATGACTGAAGCTTTCTTT
TRBJ2-6	TRBV9	TRBD1	NA	CASSVWITGGAGANVLTF	TGTGCCAGCAGCGTCTGGATCACAGGGGGCGCTGGGGCCAACGTCCTGACTTTC
TRBJ1-2	TRBV19	TRBD1	NA	CASTRTGALGYGYTF	TGTGCCAGTACTCGGACAGGGGCCCTGGGCTATGGCTACACCTTC
TRBJ2-7	TRBV5-1	TRBD2	NA	CASSLAPGRGGEQYF	TGCGCCAGCAGCTTGGCCCCGGGACGGGGGGGCGAGCAGTACTTC
TRBJ2-2	TRBV28	NA	NA	CASSFSIPGELFF	TGTGCCAGCAGTTTTTCAATCCCCGGGGAGCTGTTTTTT
TRBJ1-2	TRBV5-1	TRBD1	once	CASSLETGANYGYTF	TGCGCCAGCAGCTTGGAAACAGGGGCTAACTATGGCTACACCTTC
TRBJ1-4	TRBV5-4	TRBD1	NA	CASSLKQGEDEKLFF	TGTGCCAGCAGCTTGAAACAGGGGGAAGATGAAAAACTGTTTTTT
TRBJ2-7	TRBV27	TRBD2	NA	CASSPLAGGSYEQYF	TGTGCCAGCAGTCCGTTAGCGGGAGGGTCCTACGAGCAGTACTTC
TRBJ2-7	TRBV4-2	TRBD2	NA	CASSQDSPTSGVSYEQYF	TGTGCCAGCAGCCAAGATAGTCCCACTAGCGGGGTTTCCTACGAGCAGTACTTC
TRBJ2-3	TRBV5-1	NA	NA	CASSIGLEGTQYF	TGCGCCAGCAGCATCGGACTGGAGGGTACGCAGTATTTT
TRBJ1-2	TRBV4-3	NA	NA	CASSPDSWALYGYTF	TGCGCCAGCAGCCCAGACAGCTGGGCATTGTATGGCTACACCTTC
TRBJ2-7	TRBV6-2/TRBV6-3	NA	NA	CASSYAQGAYEQYF	TGTGCCAGCAGTTACGCACAGGGAGCATACGAGCAGTACTTC
TRBJ2-2	TRBV29-1	TRBD2	NA	CSGAGGAGELFF	TGCAGCGGAGCGGGAGGGGCCGGGGAGCTGTTTTTT
TRBJ1-2	TRBV10-3	TRBD1	NA	CAISVGQGSNYGYTF	TGTGCCATCAGTGTGGGACAGGGCTCTAACTATGGCTACACCTTC
TRBJ1-5	TRBV5-8	NA	NA	CASSLIHSNQPQHF	TGTGCCAGCAGCTTGATTCATAGCAATCAGCCCCAGCATTTT
TRBJ1-6	TRBV2	TRBD1	NA	CASSERTGGNSPLHF	TGTGCCAGCAGTGAACGGACAGGGGGTAATTCACCCCTCCACTTT
TRBJ2-4	TRBV4-2	TRBD1	NA	CASSQASTGGGNIQYF	TGTGCCAGCAGCCAGGCTTCCACAGGGGGAGGAAACATTCAGTACTTC
TRBJ1-5	TRBV3-1/TRBV3-2	TRBD1	few	CASSQGGQGSNQPQHF	TGTGCCAGCAGCCAAGGTGGACAGGGTAGCAATCAGCCCCAGCATTTT
TRBJ2-7	TRBV3-1/TRBV3-2	TRBD2	NA	CASSQDPAGYYEQYF	TGTGCCAGCAGCCAAGATCCAGCGGGGTACTACGAGCAGTACTTC
TRBJ2-7	TRBV4-2	TRBD1	NA	CASSPGQGGYEQYF	TGTGCCAGCAGCCCGGGACAGGGTGGCTACGAGCAGTACTTC
TRBJ1-1	TRBV4-2	TRBD1	NA	CASSQERTGNTEAFF	TGTGCCAGCAGCCAAGAGAGGACAGGTAACACTGAAGCTTTCTTT
TRBJ2-5	TRBV4-2	TRBD2	NA	CASSQDLLAGALQETQYF	TGTGCCAGCAGCCAAGATTTACTAGCGGGGGCCTTACAAGAGACCCAGTACTTC
TRBJ1-2	TRBV7-2	NA	NA	CASSSRSGEFVGYTF	TGTGCCAGCAGCTCTCGTTCTGGGGAGTTCGTCGGCTACACCTTC
TRBJ2-1	TRBV5-8	TRBD1	NA	CASSQDRDSYNEQFF	TGTGCCAGCAGCCAGGACAGGGATTCCTACAATGAGCAGTTCTTC
TRBJ1-3	TRBV19	NA	few	CASSPLTGPGNTIYF	TGTGCCAGTAGTCCTCTAACAGGGCCTGGAAACACCATATATTTT
TRBJ2-7	TRBV7-9	TRBD1	NA	CASSFAGQGNEQYF	TGTGCCAGCAGCTTCGCGGGACAGGGGAACGAGCAGTACTTC
TRBJ1-3	TRBV9	NA	NA	CASSAGGFGNTIYF	TGTGCCAGCAGCGCGGGGGGGTTTGGAAACACCATATATTTT
TRBJ2-5	TRBV28	NA	NA	CASSSPVGGGGETQYF	TGTGCCAGCAGTTCCCCGGTAGGAGGGGGCGGGGAGACCCAGTACTTC
TRBJ2-7	TRBV27	NA	NA	CASSLRGRDSYEQYF	TGTGCCAGCAGTTTAAGAGGGCGGGACAGCTACGAGCAGTACTTC
TRBJ2-7	TRBV2	NA	NA	CASSDSAYEQYF	TGTGCCAGCAGTGACTCGGCCTACGAGCAGTACTTC
TRBJ1-1	TRBV2	NA	NA	CASSEAFGVNTEAFF	TGTGCCAGCAGTGAAGCATTCGGGGTGAACACTGAAGCTTTCTTT
TRBJ1-6	TRBV3-1/TRBV3-2	NA	NA	CASSQTQGDNSPLHF	TGTGCCAGCAGCCAGACACAGGGAGATAATTCACCCCTCCACTTT
TRBJ2-5	TRBV4-2	TRBD2	once	CASSRGLGQQETQYF	TGTGCCAGCAGCCGCGGACTAGGCCAACAAGAGACCCAGTACTTC
TRBJ2-3	TRBV7-7	TRBD2	NA	CASSLGTSRTDTQYF	TGTGCTAGCAGCTTGGGGACTAGCCGCACAGATACGCAGTATTTT
TRBJ1-4	TRBV6-5	NA	few	CACGRSNEKLFF	TGTGCCTGTGGGAGGTCTAATGAAAAACTGTTTTTT
TRBJ2-7	TRBV18	NA	NA	CASSPPYDSYEQYF	TGTGCCAGCTCACCCCCCTACGATTCCTACGAGCAGTACTTC
TRBJ1-1	TRBV6-2/TRBV6-3	TRBD1	NA	CASSDPGQTTLPNTEAFF	TGTGCCAGCAGTGACCCGGGACAGACTACATTACCCAACACTGAAGCTTTCTTT
TRBJ2-6	TRBV27	NA	NA	CASSLFPFSGANVLTF	TGTGCCAGCAGTTTATTTCCGTTCTCTGGGGCCAACGTCCTGACTTTC
TRBJ1-1	TRBV4-1	NA	NA	CASSQGSRLEAFF	TGCGCCAGCAGCCAAGGATCACGTCTAGAAGCTTTCTTT
TRBJ1-1	TRBV19	TRBD1	NA	CASSIGQGGSAFF	TGTGCCAGTAGTATAGGACAGGGCGGATCAGCTTTCTTT
TRBJ2-1	TRBV5-6	TRBD2	NA	CASSLLQREYGEQFF	TGTGCCAGCAGCCTTTTGCAGCGGGAGTACGGTGAGCAGTTCTTC
TRBJ2-3	TRBV27	TRBD2	NA	CASSLISGRGVTDTQYF	TGTGCCAGCAGTTTAATTAGCGGGAGGGGGGTAACAGATACGCAGTATTTT
TRBJ2-7	TRBV19	NA	NA	CASTAGPDPSYEQYF	TGTGCCAGTACCGCGGGGCCCGACCCCTCCTACGAGCAGTACTTC
TRBJ1-3	TRBV19	TRBD1	NA	CASRGTDSGNTIYF	TGTGCCAGTAGAGGGACAGACTCTGGAAACACCATATATTTT
TRBJ2-7	TRBV6-6	TRBD1	few	CASSSKGQGSSYEQYF	TGTGCCAGCAGTTCCAAGGGACAGGGTTCTTCCTACGAGCAGTACTTC
TRBJ2-7	TRBV27	NA	NA	CASSWQGKREQYF	TGTGCCAGCTCGTGGCAGGGTAAGAGGGAGCAGTACTTC
TRBJ1-5	TRBV7-2	NA	once	CASSLRGGDQPQHF	TGTGCCAGCAGCCTCCGGGGGGGGGATCAGCCCCAGCATTTT
TRBJ2-1	TRBV6-5	TRBD1	few	CASSPSGGVEQFF	TGTGCCAGCAGCCCCTCAGGGGGCGTTGAGCAGTTCTTC
TRBJ1-2	TRBV6-2/TRBV6-3	TRBD1	NA	CASSYGRQGYNYGYTF	TGTGCCAGCAGTTACGGGCGACAGGGATACAACTATGGCTACACCTTC
TRBJ1-6	TRBV7-3	TRBD1	medium-sized	CASSPGTGLYSPLHF	TGTGCCAGCAGCCCCGGGACAGGGTTATATTCACCCCTCCACTTT
TRBJ1-4	TRBV7-2	NA	NA	CASSLEFRDNREKLFF	TGTGCCAGCAGCTTAGAGTTCAGGGACAATCGTGAAAAACTGTTTTTT
TRBJ1-2	TRBV7-9	NA	NA	CASSQSRDTDGYTF	TGTGCCAGCAGCCAATCCCGGGATACAGATGGCTACACCTTC